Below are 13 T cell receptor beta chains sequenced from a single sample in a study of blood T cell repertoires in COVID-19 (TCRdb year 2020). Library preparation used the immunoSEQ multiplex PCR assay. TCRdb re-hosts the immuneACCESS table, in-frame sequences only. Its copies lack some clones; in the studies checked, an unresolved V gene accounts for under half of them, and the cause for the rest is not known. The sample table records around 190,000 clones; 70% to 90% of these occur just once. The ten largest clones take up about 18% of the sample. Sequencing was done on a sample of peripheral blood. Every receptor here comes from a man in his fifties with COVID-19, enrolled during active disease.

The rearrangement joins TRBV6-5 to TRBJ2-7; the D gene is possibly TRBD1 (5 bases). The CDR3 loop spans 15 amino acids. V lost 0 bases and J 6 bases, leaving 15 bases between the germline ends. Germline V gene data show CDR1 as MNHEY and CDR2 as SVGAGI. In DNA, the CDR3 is TGTGCCAGCAGTTACTCGATCGTAGGGGTCAGCGAGCAGTACTTC. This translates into CASSYSIVGVSEQYF.

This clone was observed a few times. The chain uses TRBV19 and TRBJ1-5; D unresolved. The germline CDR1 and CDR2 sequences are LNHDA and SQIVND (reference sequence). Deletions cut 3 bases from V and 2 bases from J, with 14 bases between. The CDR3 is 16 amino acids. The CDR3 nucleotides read TGTGCCAGTAGTATTTTTGGCTTACGGGGCAATCAGCCCCAGCATTTT. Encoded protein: CASSIFGLRGNQPQHF. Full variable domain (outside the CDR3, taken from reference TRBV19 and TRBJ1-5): DGGITQSPKYLFRKEGQNVTLSCEQNLNHDAMYWYRQDPGQGLRLIYYSQIVNDFQKGDIAEGYSVSREKKESFPLTVTSAQKNPTAFYLCASSIFGLRGNQPQHFGDGTRLSIL.

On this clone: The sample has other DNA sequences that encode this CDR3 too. CDR3 protein: CAISESGLAGYEQYF. CDR3 in DNA: TGTGCCATCAGTGAGTCTGGGCTAGCGGGCTACGAGCAGTACTTC. The chain recombines TRBV10-3 with TRBJ2-7; 8 bases are a match to TRBD2. Germline CDR1 and CDR2: ENHRY and SYGVKD. The CDR3 is made up of 15 amino acids. V trimming: 0 bases; J trimming: 3 bases; junction bases outside the gene matches: 4.

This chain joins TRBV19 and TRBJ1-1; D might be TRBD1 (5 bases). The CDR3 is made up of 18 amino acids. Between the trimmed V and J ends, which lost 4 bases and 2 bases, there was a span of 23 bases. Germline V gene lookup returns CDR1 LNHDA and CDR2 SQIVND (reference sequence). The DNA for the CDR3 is TGTGCCAGTAGTAACGCTCCCTCGACAGCTAGACTTAACACTGAAGCTTTCTTT. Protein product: CASSNAPSTARLNTEAFF.

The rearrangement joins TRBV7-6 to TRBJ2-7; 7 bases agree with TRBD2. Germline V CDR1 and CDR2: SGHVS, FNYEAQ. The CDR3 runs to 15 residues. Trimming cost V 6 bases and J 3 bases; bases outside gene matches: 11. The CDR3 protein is CASSTRVAGHYEQYF. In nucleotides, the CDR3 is TGTGCCAGCAGTACCCGGGTAGCGGGCCACTACGAGCAGTACTTC.

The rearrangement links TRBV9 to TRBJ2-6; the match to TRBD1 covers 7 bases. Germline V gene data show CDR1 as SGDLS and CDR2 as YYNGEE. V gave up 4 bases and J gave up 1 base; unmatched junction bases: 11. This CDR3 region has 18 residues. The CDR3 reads CASSPRGDRESGANVLTF. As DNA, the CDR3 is TGTGCCAGCAGCCCAAGAGGGGACAGAGAATCTGGGGCCAACGTCCTGACTTTC.

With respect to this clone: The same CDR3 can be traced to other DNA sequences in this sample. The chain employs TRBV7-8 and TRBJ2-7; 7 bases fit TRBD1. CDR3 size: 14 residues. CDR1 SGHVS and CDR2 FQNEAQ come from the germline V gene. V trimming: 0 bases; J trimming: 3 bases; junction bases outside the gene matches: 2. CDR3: CASSLAGQSYEQYF. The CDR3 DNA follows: TGTGCCAGCAGCTTAGCGGGACAGAGCTACGAGCAGTACTTC.

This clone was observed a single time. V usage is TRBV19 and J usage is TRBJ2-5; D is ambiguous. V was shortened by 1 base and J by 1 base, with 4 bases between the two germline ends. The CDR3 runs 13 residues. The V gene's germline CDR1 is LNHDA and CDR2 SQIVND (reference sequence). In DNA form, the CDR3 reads TGTGCCAGTAGTATAGTCAGCCAAGAGACCCAGTACTTC. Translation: CASSIVSQETQYF.

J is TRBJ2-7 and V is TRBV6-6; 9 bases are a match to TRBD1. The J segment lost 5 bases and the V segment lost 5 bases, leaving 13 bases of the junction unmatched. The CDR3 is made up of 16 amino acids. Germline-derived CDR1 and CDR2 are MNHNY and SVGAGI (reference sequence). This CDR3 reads CASSRPPGQGADEQYF. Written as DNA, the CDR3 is TGTGCCAGCAGTCGCCCCCCGGGACAGGGAGCAGACGAGCAGTACTTC.

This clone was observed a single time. CDR3 protein: CASSYPRTSGSTDTQYF. CDR3 in DNA: TGTGCCAGCAGTTACCCTCGGACTAGCGGAAGCACAGATACGCAGTATTTT. The chain links TRBV6-2 or TRBV6-3 to TRBJ2-3; 10 nucleotides align to TRBD2. The CDR3 extends over 17 amino acids. In germline, CDR1 is MNHEY, CDR2 SVGEGT. V dropped 2 bases and J dropped 0; count of bases not matched to a gene: 5.

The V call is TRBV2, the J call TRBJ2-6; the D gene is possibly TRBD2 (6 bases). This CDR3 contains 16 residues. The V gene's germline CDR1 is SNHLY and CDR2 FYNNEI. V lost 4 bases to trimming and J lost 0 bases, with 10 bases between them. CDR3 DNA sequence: TGTGCCAGCAGTGGCGGGGTATCCTCTGGGGCCAACGTCCTGACTTTC. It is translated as CASSGGVSSGANVLTF.

CDR3 protein: CASSNTGGTNQPQHF. The CDR3 DNA reads TGTGCCAGCAGTAATACCGGGGGGACTAATCAGCCCCAGCATTTT. This chain uses TRBV6-2 or TRBV6-3 with TRBJ1-5; D perhaps matches TRBD1 (5 bases). The length of the CDR3 is 15 residues. V lost 5 bases and J lost 4, with 15 bases in between. Germline CDR1 and CDR2: MNHEY and SVGEGT.

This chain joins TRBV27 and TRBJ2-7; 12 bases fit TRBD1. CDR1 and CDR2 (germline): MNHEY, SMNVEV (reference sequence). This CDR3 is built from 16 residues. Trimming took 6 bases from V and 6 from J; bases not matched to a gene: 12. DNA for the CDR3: TGTGCCAGCAGACCCCAACAGGGACAGGGGGCGTCCGAGCAGTACTTC. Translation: CASRPQQGQGASEQYF.